These T cell receptor beta chains were read from a single sample in a study of blood T cell repertoires in COVID-19. TCRdb keeps only in-frame clones here, not all; method: immunoSEQ multiplex PCR. This table holds 200,000 to 250,000 clones, approximately 91% found once. The sample comprised peripheral blood. The receptors here all came from a woman aged 55-75 years with acute or convalescent COVID-19. CDR3s include the opening cysteine and the closing phenylalanine or tryptophan. D genes are given only for firm matches. Size tells how often a clone was seen (once, few, many) or the class of an expanded clone, and some rows leave it out.

TRBJ2-1 | few | TRBV10-3 | 12 | - | TGTGCCATCAGTCCCAACAACAATGAGCAGTTCTTC | CAISPNNNEQFF
TRBJ1-5 | - | TRBV6-6 | 17 | TRBD1 | TGTGCCAGCAGTCCCCAGAACAGGGGGTTAGTCAATCAGCCCCAGCATTTT | CASSPQNRGLVNQPQHF
TRBJ1-2 | - | TRBV18 | 13 | - | TGTGCCAGCTCACCAGGGGGCCTATTTGGCTACACCTTC | CASSPGGLFGYTF
TRBJ1-2 | - | TRBV27 | 14 | - | TGTGCCAGCAGTTATGCAGGGCCCAGCTATGGCTACACCTTC | CASSYAGPSYGYTF
TRBJ2-7 | - | TRBV2 | 15 | - | TGTGCCAGCAGTGAAAGTAAGACAGGTTCCTACGAGCAGTACTTC | CASSESKTGSYEQYF
TRBJ1-3 | - | TRBV6-5 | 12 | - | TGTGCCAGCAGGGAGGCTGGAAACACCATATATTTT | CASREAGNTIYF
TRBJ1-2 | - | TRBV20-1 | 13 | TRBD1 | TGCAGTGCTAGTGCGGGACAGCCCTATGGCTACACCTTC | CSASAGQPYGYTF
TRBJ1-5 | - | TRBV9 | 16 | - | TGTGCCAGCAGCGTAGAGGACAGAAGGGGGAATCAGCCCCAGCATTTT | CASSVEDRRGNQPQHF
TRBJ2-5 | - | TRBV18 | 14 | - | TGTGCCAGCTCACCACCGTCGGTCCAAGAGACCCAGTACTTC | CASSPPSVQETQYF
TRBJ2-1 | few | TRBV18 | 14 | - | TGTGCCAGCTCACCACCGTCACCGAGCAATGAGCAGTTCTTC | CASSPPSPSNEQFF
TRBJ2-5 | - | TRBV24-1 | 11 | - | TGTGCCACCAACTCCCCGAGGACCCAGTACTTC | CATNSPRTQYF
TRBJ2-2 | - | TRBV9 | 16 | TRBD2 | TGTGCCAGCAGCGTACGGCGGGGGTTGGGGTCCGGGGAGCTGTTTTTT | CASSVRRGLGSGELFF
TRBJ2-2 | - | TRBV25-1 | 17 | TRBD1 | TGTGCCAGCAGTCCATTGACAGGGGCGGTGAATACCGGGGAGCTGTTTTTT | CASSPLTGAVNTGELFF
TRBJ2-6 | - | TRBV19 | 13 | - | TGTGCCACCACAGGGCCTGGGGCCAACGTCCTGACTTTC | CATTGPGANVLTF
TRBJ2-1 | - | TRBV27 | 15 | - | TGTGCCAGCAGTTTATCAAGACCTAGCGTTAATGAGCAGTTCTTC | CASSLSRPSVNEQFF
TRBJ1-1 | - | TRBV9 | 16 | - | TGTGCCAGCAGCGTATTCGACAGGACGATGAACACTGAAGCTTTCTTT | CASSVFDRTMNTEAFF
TRBJ1-6 | - | TRBV10-2 | 16 | TRBD1 | TGCGCCAGCAGTCCTCAGAGGACAGGGAACAATTCACCCCTCCACTTT | CASSPQRTGNNSPLHF
TRBJ1-2 | once | TRBV3-1/TRBV3-2 | 15 | - | TGTGCCAGCAGCCCAACAGGACAGTTAGGTTATGGCTACACCTTC | CASSPTGQLGYGYTF
TRBJ2-1 | - | TRBV6-4 | 17 | TRBD2 | TGTGCCAGCAGTGACTCAGCTAGCGGGAGATCCTACAATGAGCAGTTCTTC | CASSDSASGRSYNEQFF
TRBJ1-1 | - | TRBV5-8 | 16 | TRBD1 | TGTGCCAGCAGCAAGACAAGGACAGGGGGAAACACTGAAGCTTTCTTT | CASSKTRTGGNTEAFF
TRBJ1-4 | few | TRBV6-5 | 14 | - | TGTGCCAGCAGTTATTCAACAGGGCGGGAAAAACTGTTTTTT | CASSYSTGREKLFF
TRBJ1-4 | - | TRBV13 | 16 | TRBD1 | TGTGCCAGCAGCTTTAGGGACAGGTCCCTTTATGAAAAACTGTTTTTT | CASSFRDRSLYEKLFF
TRBJ1-5 | - | TRBV27 | 13 | - | TGTGCCAGCAGTTGGGGGAGGACCCAGCCCCAGCATTTT | CASSWGRTQPQHF
TRBJ2-7 | few | TRBV6-5 | 14 | - | TGTGCCAGCAGTTGGGCTAGCGCCCACTCCGAGCAGTACTTC | CASSWASAHSEQYF
TRBJ1-5 | - | TRBV19 | 16 | TRBD1 | TGTGCCAGTAGTCCCCGGGACAGGGGAGGCAATCAGCCCCAGCATTTT | CASSPRDRGGNQPQHF
TRBJ1-2 | - | TRBV5-8 | 13 | - | TGTGCCAGCAGCCCGACAGTGAACTATGGCTACACCTTC | CASSPTVNYGYTF